Below are 31 T cell receptor beta chains sequenced from a single sample in a study of T-cell reconstitution after alpha-beta-depleted transplantation in children. Unique molecular identifiers were built into the TCRbeta library. MiXCR, run by TCRdb on the PCR reads, gives a single entry per CDR3 protein. The sample records 150,000 to 250,000 distinct CDR3 sequences, approximately 6% being singletons. The starting material was PBMCs, obtained before TCRalphabeta/CD19-depleted stem cell transplant. The receptors come from a girl under three years old with combined immunodeficiency, due to receive a stem cell transplant.

In this sample, this clonotype turned up many times. This rearrangement joins TRBV5-1 to TRBJ2-1; tentative D call: TRBD2 (5 bases). In germline, CDR1 is SGHRS, CDR2 YFSETQ. Trimming stripped 4 bases from V and 8 bases from J, with 13 bases between. This CDR3 is built from 13 residues. In DNA, the CDR3 is TGCGCCAGCAGCCTAGCTGGTGGACATGAGCAGTTCTTC. Its translation is CASSLAGGHEQFF.

This clonotype was seen ten or more times. V and J are TRBV20-1 and TRBJ1-3; D unresolved. CDR3 length: 14 amino acids. Germline lookup yields CDR1 DFQATT and CDR2 SNEGSKA (reference sequence). Trimming removed 0 bases at V and 5 bases at J, with 11 bases between. CDR3 sequence (DNA): TGCAGTGCTAGAGATCGGGGTCCTCGAAACACCATATATTTT. This sequence encodes CSARDRGPRNTIYF.

This sequence joins TRBV9 and TRBJ2-5; D tentatively reads TRBD1 or TRBD2 (5 bases each). V was trimmed by 3 bases and J by 7 bases, leaving 16 bases between them. The CDR3 is 14 residues long. Germline assignment: CDR1 SGDLS and CDR2 YYNGEE. CDR3 nucleotide sequence: TGTGCCAGCAGCGACATTACAGCGAGGGGGACCCAGTACTTC. This gives the protein CASSDITARGTQYF.

This clonotype was recorded at least ten times. This rearrangement joins TRBV27 to TRBJ2-1; D is tentatively TRBD1 or TRBD2 (7 bases each). This CDR3 is built from 18 residues. The ends were cut back, 0 bases at V and 9 bases at J, with 24 bases in the middle. CDR1 MNHEY and CDR2 SMNVEV come from the germline V gene (reference sequence). The CDR3 loop is CASSLSGGGIGIGGEQFF. CDR3 coding DNA: TGTGCCAGCAGTTTATCGGGAGGGGGCATCGGGATCGGGGGTGAGCAGTTCTTC.

This clonotype occurred many times. This chain uses TRBV5-1 with TRBJ2-7, with D perhaps TRBD1 (6 bases). Germline V gene lookup returns CDR1 SGHRS and CDR2 YFSETQ. With 7 bases removed from V and 5 bases from J, the gap between germline ends came to 16 bases. There are 13 residues in the CDR3. The CDR3 nucleotides are TGCGCCAGCCAAACAGGGTTTCTAGACGAGCAGTACTTC. This sequence encodes CASQTGFLDEQYF.

This clonotype appeared many times. The CDR3 DNA reads as TGTGCCAGCAGCTTCCTTGGGGGGGGCAGCACTGAAGCTTTCTTT. It specifies CASSFLGGGSTEAFF. This chain connects TRBV11-2 to TRBJ1-1, with D tentatively TRBD1 (6 bases). Germline CDR1 reads SGHAT; CDR2 reads FQNNGV. V lost 3 bases and J lost 4, with 15 bases in between. The CDR3 has 15 residues.

In its sample, this clonotype was seen a few times. V usage is TRBV7-9 and J usage is TRBJ2-3, with 7 bases identical to TRBD1. The length of the CDR3 is 16 residues. Germline CDR1 and CDR2: SEHNR and FQNEAQ (reference sequence). After removal of 5 bases from V and 2 bases from J, the junction contained 10 bases not matched to a gene. CDR3 sequence: CASSPTNRGNTDTQYF. The CDR3 region has the DNA TGTGCCAGCAGCCCAACGAACAGGGGAAACACAGATACGCAGTATTTT.

The chain has TRBV27 and TRBJ2-7; either TRBD1 or TRBD2 may supply D (5 bases each). Per germline, CDR1 MNHEY and CDR2 SMNVEV (reference sequence). V was pared by 0 bases and J by 6 bases, with 12 bases between. This CDR3 is 14 amino acids long. The CDR3 DNA sequence: TGTGCCAGCAGTTTATCCGGGGCCGGCCCCGAGCAGTACTTC. Translating gives CASSLSGAGPEQYF.

This clonotype appeared many times. V is TRBV29-1 and J is TRBJ1-1, with D possibly TRBD1 on 5 matching bases. Trimming pared 6 bases from V and 3 bases from J, leaving 14 bases between. This CDR3 is 13 amino acids long. Germline lookup yields CDR1 SQVTM and CDR2 ANQGSEA. The CDR3 DNA reads as TGCAGCGTCTACCGGGACGGGGACACTGAAGCTTTCTTT. This sequence encodes CSVYRDGDTEAFF.

This clonotype appeared many times. This sequence joins TRBV5-5 and TRBJ2-7, with D tentatively TRBD1 (5 bases). Germline V lookup: CDR1 SGHKS, CDR2 YYEKEE (reference sequence). V gave up 0 bases and J gave up 3 bases, with 7 bases separating them. The CDR3 consists of 13 residues. The CDR3 region is CASSLAGFYEQYF. The CDR3 nucleotides read TGTGCCAGCAGCTTGGCAGGGTTCTACGAGCAGTACTTC.

This clonotype was found many times. The rearrangement uses TRBV6-2 or TRBV6-3 and TRBJ2-7, with D perhaps TRBD1 or TRBD2 (5 bases each). V lost 2 bases and J lost 0, with 5 bases in between. CDR3 length: 13 residues. CDR1 MNHEY and CDR2 SVGEGT come from the germline V gene. The chain's CDR3 is CASSYGGSYEQYF. The CDR3 coding sequence is TGTGCCAGCAGTTACGGGGGCTCCTACGAGCAGTACTTC.

This clonotype was counted ten times or more. This chain joins TRBV12-3 or TRBV12-4 and TRBJ1-2; TRBD1 agrees at 7 bases. V shed 1 base and J 0 bases; nucleotides not matched to a gene: 2. This CDR3 comprises 15 residues. This CDR3 reads CASSLGGQTNYGYTF. The DNA of the CDR3 is TGTGCCAGCAGTTTAGGGGGACAGACTAACTATGGCTACACCTTC.

This clonotype has a single count. J is TRBJ2-3 and V is TRBV3-1; possible D gene TRBD2, 5 bases. The CDR3 spans 14 residues. Per the germline V gene, CDR1 is LGHDT and CDR2 is YNNKEL (reference sequence). Trimming shortened V by 5 bases and J by 2 bases, and 11 bases separated the two germline ends. As DNA, the CDR3 is TGTGCCAGCAGCAAGGAGGCCCCCACAGATACGCAGTATTTT. It is translated as CASSKEAPTDTQYF.

With respect to this clonotype: One end of the junction is discordant with germline, which a read error may explain. V gene TRBV7-1 combines with J gene TRBJ2-3; TRBD2 matches at 12 bases. TRBV7-1 has ORF status, its function being uncertain. The CDR3 runs 16 residues. CDR3: CASGSKTSGSPDTQYF. The CDR3 DNA sequence: TGTGCCAGCGGCTCAAAGACTAGCGGGAGTCCAGATACGCAGTATTTT.

This clonotype came up many times. The chain carries TRBV6-5 and TRBJ1-1; 9 bases are shared with TRBD1. Germline V lookup: CDR1 MNHEY, CDR2 SVGAGI. With V trimmed by 1 base and J by 4 bases, 4 bases remained unmatched. The CDR3 contains 15 residues. The CDR3 coding sequence is TGTGCCAGCAGTTACTTTCCGGGACAGGGCACTGAAGCTTTCTTT. Translation gives CASSYFPGQGTEAFF.

This clonotype was counted ten times or more. The genes are TRBV27 and TRBJ2-1, with 7 bases identical to TRBD2. This CDR3 is 16 amino acids long. The V segment lost 1 base and the J segment 3 bases; nucleotides outside the gene matches: 6. CDR1 and CDR2 from the germline V gene are MNHEY and SMNVEV (reference sequence). This CDR3 is CASSLLGGGYYNEQFF. CDR3 in DNA: TGTGCCAGCAGTTTATTGGGGGGGGGGTACTACAATGAGCAGTTCTTC.

This clonotype was recorded many times. This rearrangement joins TRBV29-1 to TRBJ2-7; the match to TRBD2 covers 8 bases. Germline CDR1 is SQVTM and CDR2 is ANQGSEA. V gave up 3 bases and J gave up 0 bases; unmatched junction bases: 7. The CDR3 is 15 residues long. The chain's CDR3 is CSVEGPSGSSYEQYF. The CDR3 region has the DNA TGCAGCGTTGAGGGGCCGAGCGGGAGCTCCTACGAGCAGTACTTC.

This clonotype was seen many times. This rearrangement joins TRBV7-7 to TRBJ1-1; D gene uncertain. Trimming cost V 10 bases and J 9 bases, with 6 bases left between them. Germline V gives CDR1 SSHAT, CDR2 FNYEAQ (reference sequence). The CDR3 covers 8 residues. DNA of the CDR3: TGTGCCACCACACAAGCTTTCTTT. Amino acids: CATTQAFF.

This clonotype came up many times. The chain recombines TRBV5-5 with TRBJ2-7, with unresolved D. The CDR3 runs to 12 residues. Germline V gene sequence: CDR1 SGHKS, CDR2 YYEKEE (reference sequence). The V gene lost 0 bases and the J gene lost 7 bases, with 8 bases spanning the gap. The CDR3: CASSLASLEQYF. The CDR3 nucleotides are TGTGCCAGCAGCTTGGCCTCCTTGGAGCAGTACTTC.

This clonotype was detected many times. This chain links TRBV29-1 with TRBJ1-2, with 9 nucleotides matching TRBD1. V lost 5 bases, J lost 8 bases, and 12 bases stayed unmatched. This CDR3 is built from 14 residues. Germline CDR1 and CDR2: SQVTM and ANQGSEA. This CDR3 reads CSVPPLTGGRGYTF. Written as DNA, the CDR3 is TGCAGCGTTCCCCCCCTTACAGGGGGCCGGGGCTACACCTTC.

This clonotype was counted many times. This chain joins TRBV7-6 and TRBJ2-7; TRBD2 is a possible D gene (5 bases). Trimming took 2 bases from V and 6 from J, leaving 8 bases between them. CDR1 SGHVS and CDR2 FNYEAQ come from the germline V gene. This CDR3 is built from 12 residues. DNA of the CDR3: TGTGCCAGCAGCTTAAGAGGAGGCGAGCAGTACTTC. The encoded protein is CASSLRGGEQYF.

CDR3 region: CASSLSTGDYEQYF. CDR3 DNA sequence: TGTGCCAGCAGTTTATCAACAGGTGATTACGAGCAGTACTTC. The rearrangement joins TRBV27 to TRBJ2-7, with a weak D call TRBD1 (5 bases). This CDR3 region has 14 residues. Per the germline V gene, CDR1 is MNHEY and CDR2 is SMNVEV (reference sequence). V dropped 0 bases and J dropped 4 bases, with 10 bases sitting between them.

This clonotype was recorded many times. The CDR3 loop reads CASGLGSTDTQYF. Here the CDR3 DNA reads TGTGCTAGTGGTTTGGGGAGTACAGATACGCAGTATTTT. The chain links TRBV12-5 to TRBJ2-3; D gene uncertain. The ends were cut back, 1 base at V and 3 bases at J, with 5 bases in the middle. This CDR3 has 13 amino acids. Looked up from germline, CDR1 is LGHNT and CDR2 is FRNRAP. Based on the CDR3 plus reference TRBV12-5 and TRBJ2-3, the full variable domain is DARVTQTPRHKVTEMGQEVTMRCQPILGHNTVFWYRQTMMQGLELLAYFRNRAPLDDSGMPKDRFSAEMPDATLATLKIQPSEPRDSAVYFCASGLGSTDTQYFGPGTRLTVL.

This chain links TRBV2 with TRBJ1-5, with D unclear. The V end lost 3 bases, the J end lost 5 bases, and 23 bases lay between the germline ends. Per germline, CDR1 SNHLY and CDR2 FYNNEI. The CDR3 is 18 residues long. The CDR3, as DNA: TGTGCCAGCAGTGACTGGGGAGGCACAACTCGCATTGATCAGCCCCAGCATTTT. Translated: CASSDWGGTTRIDQPQHF.

Ten or more counts support this clonotype. V is TRBV27 and J is TRBJ1-3; no clear D. The V and J ends lost 3 bases and 4 bases respectively, with 7 bases between them. The CDR3 consists of 13 residues. CDR1 and CDR2 (germline): MNHEY, SMNVEV (reference sequence). CDR3 DNA sequence: TGTGCCAGCAGTTTCGACTCGGGAAACACCATATATTTT. This translates into CASSFDSGNTIYF.

The sample holds many counts of this clonotype. This chain connects TRBV5-4 to TRBJ2-3, with 11 bases that match TRBD2. Trimming removed 2 bases from V and 0 bases from J; junction bases left unmatched: 11. CDR1 SGHNT and CDR2 YYREEE come from the germline V gene (reference sequence). CDR3 length: 19 amino acids. CDR3 loop: CASSLYTGLAEPSTDTQYF. CDR3 DNA: TGTGCCAGCAGCTTATATACGGGACTAGCGGAACCTAGCACAGATACGCAGTATTTT.

The chain has TRBV28 and TRBJ1-3; the match to TRBD1 covers 8 bases. The junction had 6 bases not matched to a gene; V was cut back by 1 base and J by 4 bases. The germline CDR1 and CDR2 sequences are MDHEN and SYDVKM. The CDR3 sequence is 16 residues long. The CDR3 nucleotides are TGTGCCAGCAGTTTATCCCAGGGGGCAATAGGAAACACCATATATTTT. Translating it yields CASSLSQGAIGNTIYF.

V usage is TRBV20-1 and J usage is TRBJ1-1; tentative D call: TRBD1 (5 bases). Germline values: CDR1 DFQATT, CDR2 SNEGSKA (reference sequence). This CDR3 has 16 amino acids. This chain's CDR3 is CSSRDVVRGLRTEAFF. CDR3 sequence (DNA): TGCAGCTCTAGAGACGTGGTTCGGGGCCTAAGGACTGAAGCTTTCTTT.

In this sample, this clonotype turned up many times. The J gene is TRBJ2-6, the V gene TRBV7-9; 8 bases match TRBD1. The CDR3 contains 18 residues. J gave up 0 bases and V 5 bases, and 9 bases lay outside the gene matches. Germline CDR1 and CDR2: SEHNR and FQNEAQ (reference sequence). CDR3 residues: CASSPRTGPSSGANVLTF. The CDR3 region has the DNA TGTGCCAGCAGCCCGAGGACAGGGCCGAGCTCTGGGGCCAACGTCCTGACTTTC.

Many counts were recorded for this clonotype. V is TRBV4-2 and J is TRBJ2-2; D is undetermined. There are 12 residues in the CDR3. V lost 8 bases and J 3 bases, leaving 7 bases between the germline ends. Per germline, CDR1 LGHNA and CDR2 YNFKEQ. CDR3 sequence: CASRGDTGELFF. CDR3 DNA: TGTGCCAGCCGAGGAGACACCGGGGAGCTGTTTTTT.

In its sample, this clonotype was seen many times. The rearrangement uses TRBV20-1 and TRBJ2-3, with 8 bases fitting TRBD2. This CDR3 comprises 16 residues. The junction had 13 bases not matched to a gene; V was cut back by 6 bases and J by 2 bases. From germline, CDR1 is DFQATT and CDR2 SNEGSKA (reference sequence). CDR3 in DNA: TGCAGTGCCGGGGCCGGGAGCGGGGGACACACAGATACGCAGTATTTT. Its translation is CSAGAGSGGHTDTQYF.